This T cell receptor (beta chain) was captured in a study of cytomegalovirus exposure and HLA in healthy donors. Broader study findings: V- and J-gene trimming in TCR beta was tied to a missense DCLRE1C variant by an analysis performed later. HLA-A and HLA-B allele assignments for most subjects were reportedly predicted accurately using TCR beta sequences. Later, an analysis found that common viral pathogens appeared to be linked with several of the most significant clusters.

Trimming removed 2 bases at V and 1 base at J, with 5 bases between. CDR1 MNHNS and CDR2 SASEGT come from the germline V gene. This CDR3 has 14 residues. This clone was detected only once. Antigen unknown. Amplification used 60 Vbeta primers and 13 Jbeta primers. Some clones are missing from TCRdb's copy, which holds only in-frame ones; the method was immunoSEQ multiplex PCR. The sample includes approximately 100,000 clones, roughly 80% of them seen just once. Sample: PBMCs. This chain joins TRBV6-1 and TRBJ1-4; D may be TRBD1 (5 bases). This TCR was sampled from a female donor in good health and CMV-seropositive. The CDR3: CASSERGTNEKLFF. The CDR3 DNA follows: TGTGCCAGCAGTGAAAGGGGAACTAATGAAAAACTGTTTTTT.